The clone carrying this TCR beta chain was recorded only once. Antigen unknown. This sample is drawn from a study of tissue T cells after allogeneic stem cell transplantation. Study context: Several unmodified and three CD34-selected T-cell-depleted grafts went to graft-versus-host disease patients. Every graft-versus-host disease patient had gastrointestinal disease and got several lines of graft-versus-host disease therapy. Viable blood and marrow gave sorted CD3+ T cells if numbers allowed.

Here immunoSEQ multiplex PCR was the method, and the copy in TCRdb shows in-frame clones only, minus some. Counted here are about 5,400 clones, 76% occurring once; the ten biggest clones make up around 5.5%. The V end was cut by 10 bases, the J end by 4 bases, with 13 bases between. This CDR3 comprises 12 residues. Germline-derived CDR1 and CDR2 are LNHDA and SQIVND (reference sequence). Findings and caveats of the study: TCR repertoires tracked anatomic similarity, regardless of disease or transplant status.

The TCR was taken from a man between 40 and 75 years old who later had graft-versus-host disease after an allogeneic stem cell transplant. This specimen was blood, taken before transplantation. This rearrangement joins TRBV19 to TRBJ2-5; D possibly corresponds to TRBD1 (6 bases). The CDR3 nucleotides read TGTGCCACCACAGGGATTGGAGAGACCCAGTACTTC. This gives the protein CATTGIGETQYF.